This T cell receptor beta chain was sequenced in a study of blood T cells in healthy people across ages. Study-level results: Older age coincided with a roughly linear decline in TCR beta diversity per million T cells.

Points on this clonotype: The target antigen is unknown.

Collection of 9 to 10 milliliters of peripheral blood was performed for each donor. A sample-barcoded 5' primer and a J-beta primer mix were used in a second PCR of roughly 7 to 12 cycles. TCRdb re-called the 5' RACE reads with MiXCR, one entry per CDR3 protein. The sample comprises about 970,000 distinct CDR3 sequences, just over 50% of which are singletons, and 20% to 25% rests with the top ten. The receptor was derived from a woman aged 55 to 70 in good health. Sequencing was carried out using blood.

The DNA for the CDR3 is TGCGCCAGCAGCCGTTTTTTGGTTACTGAAGCTTTCTTT. Protein sequence: CASSRFLVTEAFF. V is TRBV4-3 and J is TRBJ1-1; D not resolved. The CDR3 runs 13 residues. V was pared by 4 bases and J by 5 bases, with 11 bases between. The germline V gene encodes CDR1 LGHNA and CDR2 YSLEER.